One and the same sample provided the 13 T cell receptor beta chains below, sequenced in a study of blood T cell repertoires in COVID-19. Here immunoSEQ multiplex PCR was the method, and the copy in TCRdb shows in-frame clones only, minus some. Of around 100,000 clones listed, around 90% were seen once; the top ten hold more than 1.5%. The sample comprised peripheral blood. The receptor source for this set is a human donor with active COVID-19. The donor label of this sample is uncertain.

The CDR3 nucleotides read TGTGCCATCAGCGTTAAACCGGGACAGACGAGAAGGGAGGTGAGCTCCTACGAGCAGTACTTC. It translates to CAISVKPGQTRREVSSYEQYF. This chain connects TRBV10-3 to TRBJ2-7, with D perhaps matching TRBD1 (7 bases). The V gene lost 6 bases and the J gene lost 0 bases, with 33 bases spanning the gap. Germline CDR1 and CDR2: ENHRY and SYGVKD. This CDR3 comprises 21 residues.

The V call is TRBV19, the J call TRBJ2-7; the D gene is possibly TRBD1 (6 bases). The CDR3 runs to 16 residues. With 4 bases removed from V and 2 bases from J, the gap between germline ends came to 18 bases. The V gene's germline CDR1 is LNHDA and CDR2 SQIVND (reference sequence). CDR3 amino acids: CASSRAGASAPYEQYF. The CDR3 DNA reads TGTGCCAGTAGTAGGGCAGGGGCCAGCGCTCCCTACGAGCAGTACTTC.

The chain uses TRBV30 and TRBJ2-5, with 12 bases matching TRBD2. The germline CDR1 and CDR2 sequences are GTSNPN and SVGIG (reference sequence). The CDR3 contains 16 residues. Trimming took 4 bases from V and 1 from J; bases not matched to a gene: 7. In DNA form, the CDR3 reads TGTGCCTGGACGGGACTAGCGGGTAGGGTCCAAGAGACCCAGTACTTC. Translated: CAWTGLAGRVQETQYF.

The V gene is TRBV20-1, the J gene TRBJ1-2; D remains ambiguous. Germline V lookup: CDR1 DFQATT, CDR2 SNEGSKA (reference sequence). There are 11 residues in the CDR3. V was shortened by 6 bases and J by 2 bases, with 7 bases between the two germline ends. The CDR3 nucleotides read TGCAGTGCCCCACAGAACTATGGCTACACCTTC. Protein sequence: CSAPQNYGYTF.

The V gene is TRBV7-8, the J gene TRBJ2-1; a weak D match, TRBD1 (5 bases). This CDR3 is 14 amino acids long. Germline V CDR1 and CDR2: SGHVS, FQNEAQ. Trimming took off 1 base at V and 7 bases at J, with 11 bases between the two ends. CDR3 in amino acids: CASSLGRQTNEQFF. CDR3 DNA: TGTGCCAGCAGCTTAGGTCGACAGACGAATGAGCAGTTCTTC. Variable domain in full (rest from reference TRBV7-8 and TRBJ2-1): GAGVSQSPRYKVAKRGQDVALRCDPISGHVSLFWYQQALGQGPEFLTYFQNEAQLDKSGLPSDRFFAERPEGSVSTLKIQRTQQEDSAVYLCASSLGRQTNEQFFGPGTRLTVL.

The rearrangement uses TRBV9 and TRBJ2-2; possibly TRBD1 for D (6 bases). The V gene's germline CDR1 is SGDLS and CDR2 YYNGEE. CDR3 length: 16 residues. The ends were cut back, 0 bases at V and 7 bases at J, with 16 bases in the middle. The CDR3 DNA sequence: TGTGCCAGCAGCGTAGCGGGTGGGGGCCGGAGCGGGGAGCTGTTTTTT. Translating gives CASSVAGGGRSGELFF.

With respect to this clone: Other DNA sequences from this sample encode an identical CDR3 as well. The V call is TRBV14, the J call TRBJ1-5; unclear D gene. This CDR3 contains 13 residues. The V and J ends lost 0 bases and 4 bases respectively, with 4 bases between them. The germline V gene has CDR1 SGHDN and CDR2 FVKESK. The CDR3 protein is CASSQDRNQPQHF. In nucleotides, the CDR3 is TGTGCCAGCAGCCAAGATCGTAATCAGCCCCAGCATTTT.

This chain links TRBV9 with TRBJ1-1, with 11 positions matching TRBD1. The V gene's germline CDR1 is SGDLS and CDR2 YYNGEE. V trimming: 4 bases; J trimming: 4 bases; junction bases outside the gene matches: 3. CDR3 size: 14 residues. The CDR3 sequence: CASSPGTGGTEAFF. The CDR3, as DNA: TGTGCCAGCAGCCCCGGGACAGGGGGCACTGAAGCTTTCTTT.

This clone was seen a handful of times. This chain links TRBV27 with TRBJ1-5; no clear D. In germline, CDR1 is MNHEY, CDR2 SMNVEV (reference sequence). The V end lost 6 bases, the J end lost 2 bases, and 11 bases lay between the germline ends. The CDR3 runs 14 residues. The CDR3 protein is CASSRQQGNQPQHF. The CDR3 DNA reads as TGTGCCAGCAGCCGCCAACAAGGCAATCAGCCCCAGCATTTT.

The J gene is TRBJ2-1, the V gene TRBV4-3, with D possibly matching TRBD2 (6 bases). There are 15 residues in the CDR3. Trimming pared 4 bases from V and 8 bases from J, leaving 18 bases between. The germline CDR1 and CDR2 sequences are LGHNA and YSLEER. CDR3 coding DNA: TGCGCCAGCAGCCCCCGACGCGGGGCCGGGTATGAGCAGTTCTTC. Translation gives CASSPRRGAGYEQFF.

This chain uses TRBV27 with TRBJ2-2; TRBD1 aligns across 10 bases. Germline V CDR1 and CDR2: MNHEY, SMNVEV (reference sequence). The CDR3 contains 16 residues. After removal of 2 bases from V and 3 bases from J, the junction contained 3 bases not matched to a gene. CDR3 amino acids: CASSLHGQGDTGELFF. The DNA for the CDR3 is TGTGCCAGCAGTTTACACGGACAGGGGGACACCGGGGAGCTGTTTTTT.

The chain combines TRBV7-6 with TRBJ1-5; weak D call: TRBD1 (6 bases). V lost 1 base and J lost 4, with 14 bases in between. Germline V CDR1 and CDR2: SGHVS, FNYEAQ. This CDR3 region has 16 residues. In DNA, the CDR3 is TGTGCCAGCAGCTTAGTTATCGGACAGCTTAATCAGCCCCAGCATTTT. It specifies CASSLVIGQLNQPQHF.

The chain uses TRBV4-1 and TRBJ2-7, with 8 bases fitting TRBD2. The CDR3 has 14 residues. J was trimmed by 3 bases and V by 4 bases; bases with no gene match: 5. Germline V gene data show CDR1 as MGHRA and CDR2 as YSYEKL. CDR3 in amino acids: CASSPNRGGYEQYF. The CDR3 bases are TGCGCCAGCAGCCCGAACCGGGGGGGCTACGAGCAGTACTTC.